Detailed here is one T cell receptor (beta chain). Authors' analysis steps: By means of reference gene primer amplification, nucleated cell counts were estimated. Clones were sequenced by immunoSEQ multiplex PCR, and TCRdb holds only the in-frame ones, with some missing. V and J calls and clone size follow that table, whereas D and trimming were derived from the DNA. The sample lists some 200,000 clones; 65% to 90% were seen once. These data are taken from a study of blood T cell repertoires in COVID-19. Study summary: Collection of acute and convalescent COVID-19 samples took place in the United States, Italy and Spain.

Germline loops: CDR1 KGHSH, CDR2 LQKENI. CDR3 length equals 17 residues. With 5 bases clipped from V and 3 bases from J, the junction kept 10 bases outside the gene matches. The TCR was taken from a man aged 45 to 65 with acute or convalescent COVID-19. The chain employs TRBV18 and TRBJ1-5; the match to TRBD1 covers 10 bases. Sequences were obtained from peripheral blood. The CDR3 sequence: CASSMGTGARDNQPQHF. CDR3 sequence (DNA): TGTGCCAGCTCAATGGGGACAGGGGCGAGGGACAATCAGCCCCAGCATTTT. The full variable domain, rest sourced from reference TRBV18 and TRBJ1-5, is NAGVMQNPRHLVRRRGQEARLRCSPMKGHSHVYWYRQLPEEGLKFMVYLQKENIIDESGMPKERFSAEFPKEGPSILRIQQVVRGDSAAYFCASSMGTGARDNQPQHFGDGTRLSIL.